The 20 T cell receptor beta chains in this list originate from one sample, sequenced in a study of blood T cell repertoires in COVID-19. Here immunoSEQ multiplex PCR was the method, and the copy in TCRdb shows in-frame clones only, minus some. The table shows some 83,000 clones, with approximately 81% occurring only once. The sequenced material came from peripheral blood. These receptors were collected from an elderly man with acute or convalescent COVID-19.

This clone was observed a single time. The chain carries TRBV28 and TRBJ2-1, with 8 bases that match TRBD1. The CDR3 sequence is 16 residues long. From germline, CDR1 is MDHEN and CDR2 SYDVKM. The junction had 9 bases not matched to a gene; V was cut back by 4 bases and J by 4 bases. The CDR3 DNA is TGTGCCAGCAGTTCGCAGGGGGCGCGAGGATACAATGAGCAGTTCTTC. Translated: CASSSQGARGYNEQFF. Variable domain in full (rest from reference TRBV28 and TRBJ2-1): DVKVTQSSRYLVKRTGEKVFLECVQDMDHENMFWYRQDPGLGLRLIYFSYDVKMKEKGDIPEGYSVSREKKERFSLILESASTNQTSMYLCASSSQGARGYNEQFFGPGTRLTVL.

The V gene is TRBV3-1 (or the pseudogene TRBV3-2), the J gene TRBJ2-3, with 9 nucleotides matching TRBD2. Germline trimming cut 1 base from V and 3 bases from J; bases unmatched to any gene: 8. CDR1 and CDR2 (germline): LGHDT, YNNKEL (reference sequence). The CDR3 totals 17 residues. The CDR3 protein is CASSQADSGSRTDTQYF. The CDR3 DNA reads as TGTGCCAGCAGCCAAGCAGATAGCGGGAGTAGGACAGATACGCAGTATTTT.

The rearrangement uses TRBV15 and TRBJ2-5; TRBD1 matches 12 bases. The CDR3 has 16 residues. V lost 2 bases and J lost 5; bases outside the gene matches: 6. The germline gives CDR1 LNHNV, CDR2 YYDKDF (reference sequence). CDR3 sequence (DNA): TGTGCCACCAGCAGATCCGGGACAGGGGGCCGGGAGACCCAGTACTTC. It yields the protein CATSRSGTGGRETQYF.

The chain links TRBV10-1 to TRBJ2-5; D gene unclear. Between the trimmed V and J ends, which lost 0 bases and 7 bases, there was a span of 9 bases. The CDR3 covers 13 residues. Per germline, CDR1 WNHNN and CDR2 SYGVQD (reference sequence). The CDR3 DNA sequence: TGCGCCAGCAGTGAGTCAAATCCGGGGACCCAGTACTTC. Protein: CASSESNPGTQYF.

This chain joins TRBV7-6 and TRBJ1-1; weak D call: TRBD1 (5 bases). Germline-derived CDR1 and CDR2 are SGHVS and FNYEAQ. Deletions cut 3 bases from V and 1 base from J, with 9 bases between. The CDR3 length is 14 residues. The CDR3 region has the DNA TGTGCCAGCAGCTTGGGACTGAAGAACACTGAAGCTTTCTTT. Residues: CASSLGLKNTEAFF.

The chain uses TRBV6-5 and TRBJ1-4; D gene ambiguous. Germline assignment: CDR1 MNHEY and CDR2 SVGAGI. V gave up 7 bases and J gave up 10 bases, with 13 bases separating them. The CDR3 extends over 12 amino acids. CDR3 region: CASTGNYGKLFF. Written as DNA, the CDR3 is TGTGCCAGCACGGGTAATTATGGAAAACTGTTTTTT.

This chain uses TRBV24-1 with TRBJ2-3; D gene ambiguous. V was pared by 5 bases and J by 3 bases, with 14 bases between. The CDR3 runs 15 residues. CDR1 KGHDR and CDR2 SFDVKD come from the germline V gene. The CDR3 DNA is TGTGCCACCAGTGGCTGGGCAGGTAGTACAGATACGCAGTATTTT. Its protein is CATSGWAGSTDTQYF.

This clone was observed once. The chain employs TRBV20-1 and TRBJ2-7; maybe TRBD2 (5 bases). Trimming stripped 5 bases from V and 4 bases from J, with 9 bases between. Germline V gene data show CDR1 as DFQATT and CDR2 as SNEGSKA (reference sequence). The CDR3 consists of 11 residues. CDR3 coding DNA: TGCAGTGCTCGCGGGCAGTACGAGCAGTACTTC. Translated: CSARGQYEQYF.

The chain couples TRBV2 to TRBJ1-5, with a weak D call TRBD1 (5 bases). The CDR3 loop spans 14 amino acids. V lost 3 bases and J 0 bases, leaving 6 bases between the germline ends. Looked up from germline, CDR1 is SNHLY and CDR2 is FYNNEI. In DNA, the CDR3 is TGTGCCAGCAGTGACGGACATAGCAATCAGCCCCAGCATTTT. It translates to CASSDGHSNQPQHF. The variable domain in full, completed from reference TRBV2 and TRBJ1-5, reads EPEVTQTPSHQVTQMGQEVILRCVPISNHLYFYWYRQILGQKVEFLVSFYNNEISEKSEIFDDQFSVERPDGSNFTLKIRSTKLEDSAMYFCASSDGHSNQPQHFGDGTRLSIL.

CDR3 in DNA: TGCGCCAGCAGCTTGGGACAGGGAGGAGAGACCCAGTACTTC. Translated, it gives CASSLGQGGETQYF. J is TRBJ2-5 and V is TRBV5-1, with D perhaps matching TRBD1 (7 bases). Germline loops: CDR1 SGHRS, CDR2 YFSETQ. The CDR3 extends over 14 amino acids. V gave up 0 bases and J gave up 4 bases, with 10 bases separating them.

The CDR3 DNA is TGTGCCAGCACCTCGACAGGGGCCCCTGAAGCTTTCTTT. It translates to CASTSTGAPEAFF. V usage is TRBV6-5 and J usage is TRBJ1-1; TRBD1 matches 8 bases. The V gene end was trimmed by 7 bases and the J gene end by 6 bases; junction bases not matched to a gene: 7. Germline V gene lookup returns CDR1 MNHEY and CDR2 SVGAGI. This CDR3 region has 13 residues.

The chain uses TRBV9 and TRBJ2-5, with D possibly matching TRBD2 (6 bases). CDR1 and CDR2 from the germline V gene are SGDLS and YYNGEE. The V and J ends lost 2 bases and 3 bases respectively, with 23 bases between them. The CDR3 consists of 18 residues. The CDR3 nucleotides are TGTGCCAGCAGCGTCTCGGTTACGGGGGAGGTGGCCGAAGAGACCCAGTACTTC. This translates into CASSVSVTGEVAEETQYF.

V and J are TRBV6-5 and TRBJ2-3; D is unresolved. CDR3 length equals 14 residues. The germline V gene has CDR1 MNHEY and CDR2 SVGAGI. Trimming left V 6 bases short and J 2 bases short, with 12 bases between. CDR3 amino acids: CASSSRQLTDTQYF. In nucleotides, the CDR3 is TGTGCCAGCAGCTCCCGACAACTCACAGATACGCAGTATTTT.

J is TRBJ2-1 and V is TRBV27; D may be TRBD1 (6 bases). Germline values: CDR1 MNHEY, CDR2 SMNVEV (reference sequence). Between the trimmed V and J ends, which lost 6 bases and 0 bases, there was a span of 12 bases. The CDR3 is 15 residues long. As DNA, the CDR3 is TGTGCCAGCAGACTACAGGGAAGCTCCTACAATGAGCAGTTCTTC. Translating gives CASRLQGSSYNEQFF.

This clone was counted a few times. This chain joins TRBV5-1 and TRBJ1-5; weak D call: TRBD1 (6 bases). Trimming removed 2 bases from V and 4 bases from J, with 7 bases in between. The CDR3 runs 13 residues. Germline CDR1 is SGHRS and CDR2 is YFSETQ. The CDR3 protein is CASSFTGNQPQHF. CDR3 coding DNA: TGCGCCAGCAGCTTTACAGGGAATCAGCCCCAGCATTTT.

CDR3 DNA: TGTGCCAGCACCCAGGGCCTCAACACCGGGGAGCTGTTTTTT. Protein: CASTQGLNTGELFF. The V call is TRBV6-5, the J call TRBJ2-2; possible D gene TRBD1, 5 bases. Trimming took off 7 bases at V and 2 bases at J, with 11 bases between the two ends. CDR1 is MNHEY, CDR2 SVGAGI, per germline. The CDR3 is 14 residues long.

J is TRBJ1-3 and V is TRBV4-2, with D tentatively TRBD1 (5 bases). The CDR3 consists of 16 residues. From germline, CDR1 is LGHNA and CDR2 YNFKEQ. Between the trimmed V and J ends, which lost 0 bases and 2 bases, there was a span of 11 bases. In nucleotides, the CDR3 is TGTGCCAGCAGCCAAGATCCGCAGGGAACTGGAAACACCATATATTTT. Translation gives CASSQDPQGTGNTIYF.

About this clone itself: Germline is not matched at one junction end, which may reflect a read error. The genes are TRBV7-7 and TRBJ2-2, with 10 bases fitting TRBD1. Germline-derived CDR1 and CDR2 are SSHAT and FNYEAQ (reference sequence). The CDR3 covers 16 residues. For the CDR3, the DNA is TGTGCTAGCAGCCCCTGGGACAGGGGAGGCACCGGGGAGCTGTTTTTT. It encodes CASSPWDRGGTGELFF.

CDR3 region: CASSIGTSGSYEQYF. As DNA, the CDR3 is TGTGCCAGCTCGATAGGGACTAGCGGCTCCTACGAGCAGTACTTC. This rearrangement joins TRBV2 to TRBJ2-7, with TRBD2 matching 11 bases. V was clipped by 8 bases and J by 0 bases; unmatched bases: 6. CDR1 is SNHLY, CDR2 FYNNEI, per germline. The CDR3 is 15 amino acids. The full variable domain, completed using reference TRBV2 and TRBJ2-7, is EPEVTQTPSHQVTQMGQEVILRCVPISNHLYFYWYRQILGQKVEFLVSFYNNEISEKSEIFDDQFSVERPDGSNFTLKIRSTKLEDSAMYFCASSIGTSGSYEQYFGPGTRLTVT.

The chain couples TRBV5-1 to TRBJ2-2, with 7 bases matching TRBD1. The CDR3 consists of 16 residues. From germline, CDR1 is SGHRS and CDR2 YFSETQ. V lost 0 bases, J lost 0 bases, and 2 bases stayed unmatched. CDR3 sequence (DNA): TGCGCCAGCAGCTTGGGAGGGACAGCGAACACCGGGGAGCTGTTTTTT. Translated: CASSLGGTANTGELFF.